The 32 T cell receptor beta chains given below trace back to one sample, sequenced in a study of cytomegalovirus exposure and HLA in healthy donors. PCR amplification relied on 60 Vbeta primers (plus 13 Jbeta primers). Clones were read by immunoSEQ multiplex PCR, and TCRdb kept only the in-frame ones, dropping some. The table includes some 170,000 clones, roughly 9.5% detected once. The specimen sequenced was PBMCs. The receptors were sampled from a woman aged 30 to 39 in good health and CMV-seropositive.

This sequence joins TRBV5-1 and TRBJ2-1, with 7 bases identical to TRBD2. Trimming took 3 bases from V and 15 from J; bases not matched to a gene: 24. Germline V gene sequence: CDR1 SGHRS, CDR2 YFSETQ. The CDR3 is 17 residues long. Here the CDR3 reads CASSYRTGGRKPPVAFF. CDR3 DNA sequence: TGCGCCAGCAGCTATCGGACTGGCGGGAGAAAGCCCCCGGTTGCGTTCTTC.

This rearrangement joins TRBV4-2 to TRBJ2-5, with a tentative D call TRBD2 (6 bases). The CDR3 consists of 21 residues. Trimming took off 0 bases at V and 0 bases at J, with 26 bases between the two ends. Germline V CDR1 and CDR2: LGHNA, YNFKEQ. The CDR3 sequence is CASSQEDSISGEGLYQETQYF. The CDR3 DNA is TGTGCCAGCAGCCAAGAGGATTCTATTAGCGGAGAGGGGTTGTACCAAGAGACCCAGTACTTC.

This clone was seen only a few times. The chain recombines TRBV5-1 with TRBJ2-7, with 10 bases matching TRBD1. The junction had 11 bases not matched to a gene; V was cut back by 4 bases and J by 7 bases. Germline V gene lookup returns CDR1 SGHRS and CDR2 YFSETQ. CDR3 size: 15 residues. The CDR3 reads CASSLPGTGVREQYF. The DNA for the CDR3 is TGCGCCAGCAGCCTCCCCGGGACAGGGGTAAGGGAGCAGTACTTC.

Only a few counts were recorded for this clone. The chain recombines TRBV7-7 with TRBJ2-7; possibly TRBD2 for D (5 bases). Deletions cut 2 bases from V and 3 bases from J, with 8 bases between. The length of the CDR3 is 13 residues. The germline CDR1 and CDR2 sequences are SSHAT and FNYEAQ (reference sequence). The CDR3 coding sequence is TGTGCCAGCAGCTTACAGGAGGACTACGAGCAGTACTTC. As protein: CASSLQEDYEQYF. Full variable domain (rest looked up from reference TRBV7-7 and TRBJ2-7): GAGVSQSPRYKVTKRGQDVTLRCDPISSHATLYWYQQALGQGPEFLTYFNYEAQPDKSGLPSDRFSAERPEGSISTLTIQRTEQRDSAMYRCASSLQEDYEQYFGPGTRLTVT.

The chain joins TRBV2 to TRBJ2-2; tentatively, D is TRBD2 (5 bases). The CDR3 runs 14 residues. Germline lookup yields CDR1 SNHLY and CDR2 FYNNEI. Trimming left V 6 bases short and J 7 bases short, with 15 bases between. This CDR3 is CASRDLGWGGELFF. Here the CDR3 DNA reads TGTGCCAGCAGGGACTTAGGGTGGGGCGGGGAGCTGTTTTTT.

The gene calls are TRBV7-2 and TRBJ2-3; D gene unclear. Germline CDR1 and CDR2: SGHTA and FQGNSA. The CDR3 length is 14 residues. Trimming removed 1 base from V and 0 bases from J, with 5 bases in between. The CDR3 region has the DNA TGTGCCAGCAGCTTAGTCGCGAGCACAGATACGCAGTATTTT. It yields the protein CASSLVASTDTQYF.

In the case of this clone: A junction end diverges from the germline sequence, so it may reflect a read error. The gene calls are TRBV5-1 and TRBJ1-5; TRBD1 matches 8 bases. The CDR3 totals 15 residues. Per the germline V gene, CDR1 is SGHRS and CDR2 is YFSETQ. CDR3 coding DNA: TGCGCCAGCAGCTTGGGAGCAGGGGGCAATCGGCCCCAGCATTTT. Translation gives CASSLGAGGNRPQHF.

This clone appeared a few times. The chain joins TRBV6-6 to TRBJ1-5; TRBD1 matches at 7 bases. CDR1 and CDR2 from the germline V gene are MNHNY and SVGAGI (reference sequence). CDR3 length: 14 amino acids. V lost 5 bases and J lost 7; bases outside the gene matches: 8. The CDR3 sequence: CASSRSQGGQPQHF. CDR3 DNA: TGTGCCAGCAGTCGATCCCAGGGGGGACAGCCCCAGCATTTT.

This clone was seen more than once but under ten times. V and J are TRBV9 and TRBJ2-1; 8 bases map to TRBD2. V lost 4 bases to trimming and J lost 7 bases; unmatched junction nucleotides: 4. The CDR3 has 13 amino acids. Germline CDR1 is SGDLS and CDR2 is YYNGEE. In nucleotides, the CDR3 is TGTGCCAGCAGCCCCGAGCGGGGGAATGAGCAGTTCTTC. Translated, it gives CASSPERGNEQFF.

The chain recombines TRBV9 with TRBJ1-1; D is uncertain. V was shortened by 0 bases and J by 3 bases, with 9 bases between the two germline ends. The CDR3 consists of 14 residues. Germline V gene sequence: CDR1 SGDLS, CDR2 YYNGEE. The CDR3 here is CASSVVTVYTEAFF. The CDR3 DNA is TGTGCCAGCAGCGTAGTAACAGTTTACACTGAAGCTTTCTTT.

This clone was observed a handful of times. The chain employs TRBV7-9 and TRBJ2-1; D is ambiguous. The CDR3 runs to 11 residues. The germline gives CDR1 SEHNR, CDR2 FQNEAQ (reference sequence). With 4 bases removed from V and 5 bases from J, the gap between germline ends came to 3 bases. In DNA form, the CDR3 reads TGTGCCAGCAGCTCTGACAATGAGCAGTTCTTC. The encoded protein is CASSSDNEQFF.

This chain links TRBV27 with TRBJ2-5, with 8 nucleotides matching TRBD2. V lost 8 bases and J lost 5; bases outside the gene matches: 16. Per the germline V gene, CDR1 is MNHEY and CDR2 is SMNVEV (reference sequence). The length of the CDR3 is 16 residues. The CDR3 loop is CASCGLSGRRGETQYF. In DNA form, the CDR3 reads TGTGCCAGCTGTGGATTAAGCGGGAGACGTGGGGAGACCCAGTACTTC.

The genes are TRBV11-2 and TRBJ1-1; 7 positions match TRBD1. The germline CDR1 and CDR2 sequences are SGHAT and FQNNGV. The CDR3 has 12 residues. Trimming took 5 bases from V and 5 from J; bases not matched to a gene: 2. CDR3 DNA sequence: TGTGCCAGCAGCCAACAGGGGACTGAAGCTTTCTTT. Translation gives CASSQQGTEAFF.

The chain combines TRBV21-1 with TRBJ2-1; the table's D call, TRBD2, has no DNA check behind it. TRBV21-1 is designated a pseudogene. The CDR3 has 15 amino acids. DNA of the CDR3: TGTGCCAGCAGCAATATAGCTCTCCCCGACAATGAGCAGTTCTTC. This gives the protein CASSNIALPDNEQFF.

The chain joins TRBV7-9 to TRBJ2-5; 9 bases align to TRBD1. The CDR3 is 14 amino acids. Germline V lookup: CDR1 SEHNR, CDR2 FQNEAQ (reference sequence). The ends lost 7 bases at V and 2 bases at J; junction bases unmatched: 5. For the CDR3, the DNA is TGTGCCAGCAACGGACAGGGGTTACAAGAGACCCAGTACTTC. Translating it yields CASNGQGLQETQYF. Full variable domain (missing parts from reference TRBV7-9 and TRBJ2-5): DTGVSQNPRHKITKRGQNVTFRCDPISEHNRLYWYRQTLGQGPEFLTYFQNEAQLEKSRLLSDRFSAERPKGSFSTLEIQRTEQGDSAMYLCASNGQGLQETQYFGPGTRLLVL.

A few counts support this clone. V and J are TRBV19 and TRBJ1-2; the D gene is possibly TRBD1 (6 bases). CDR1 is LNHDA, CDR2 SQIVND, per germline (reference sequence). Trimming stripped 5 bases from V and 2 bases from J, with 18 bases between. The CDR3 runs to 16 residues. The CDR3 region has the DNA TGTGCCAGTAGTTATTTCGAGGACAGCTTAAACTATGGCTACACCTTC. This gives the protein CASSYFEDSLNYGYTF.

Concerning this clone: Germline is not matched at one junction end, which may reflect a read error. V usage is TRBV18 and J usage is TRBJ1-2; 7 positions match TRBD1. Germline CDR1 reads KGHSH; CDR2 reads LQKENI. The CDR3 is 13 residues long. The CDR3, as DNA: TGTGCCAGCTCACCACACCCCCAGGACAGGATTAACTTC. It encodes CASSPHPQDRINF.

This clone was found a few times. CDR3 in DNA: TGTGCCAGCAGGGACAGGGACAATGAGCAGTTCTTC. Translation gives CASRDRDNEQFF. The chain combines TRBV2 with TRBJ2-1; 8 bases match TRBD1. Per the germline V gene, CDR1 is SNHLY and CDR2 is FYNNEI. Unmatched junction bases numbered 0, after V lost 6 bases and J lost 5 bases. The CDR3 sequence is 12 residues long.

The CDR3 is CASSLELAGDGETQYF. CDR3 nucleotides: TGTGCCAGCAGCTTAGAGCTAGCGGGAGACGGGGAGACCCAGTACTTC. V gene TRBV11-2 combines with J gene TRBJ2-5; 10 bases align to TRBD2. This CDR3 region has 16 residues. V was clipped by 0 bases and J by 5 bases; unmatched bases: 6. Germline CDR1 reads SGHAT; CDR2 reads FQNNGV.

CDR3 DNA: TGTGCCATCAGCGAGCAGGGCGGCTCTGGAAACACCATATATTTT. This gives the protein CAISEQGGSGNTIYF. The chain uses TRBV10-3 and TRBJ1-3, with a weak D call TRBD1 (5 bases). V dropped 6 bases and J dropped 0 bases, with 12 bases sitting between them. The CDR3 contains 15 residues. Germline CDR1 and CDR2: ENHRY and SYGVKD.

This clone was recorded a few times. V gene TRBV19 combines with J gene TRBJ2-7, with 8 bases lining up with TRBD2. Germline loops: CDR1 LNHDA, CDR2 SQIVND (reference sequence). Trimming cost V 3 bases and J 3 bases; bases outside gene matches: 1. The CDR3 runs 13 residues. The CDR3 loop reads CASSIGTSYEQYF. Here the CDR3 DNA reads TGTGCCAGTAGTATCGGGACTAGCTACGAGCAGTACTTC.

This clone has more than one count but fewer than ten. V is TRBV5-1 and J is TRBJ2-7, with a tentative D call TRBD1 (6 bases). V shed 4 bases and J shed 2 bases, with 13 bases lying between them. The CDR3 covers 14 residues. Germline CDR1 SGHRS, CDR2 YFSETQ. The CDR3 bases are TGCGCCAGCAGCACCGGACAGACTGCCTACGAGCAGTACTTC. As protein: CASSTGQTAYEQYF.

The rearrangement joins TRBV10-3 to TRBJ1-5; D gene uncertain. Between the trimmed V and J ends, which lost 0 bases and 6 bases, there was a span of 9 bases. The CDR3 is 14 amino acids. CDR1 is ENHRY, CDR2 SYGVKD, per germline. The CDR3 bases are TGTGCCATCAGTGAGTCTCCACAGCCTCAGCCCCAGCATTTT. The encoded protein is CAISESPQPQPQHF.

V gene TRBV19 combines with J gene TRBJ2-2; 7 bases agree with TRBD1. This CDR3 comprises 18 residues. V was pared by 1 base and J by 4 bases, with 12 bases of the junction left unmatched. Germline V gene sequence: CDR1 LNHDA, CDR2 SQIVND (reference sequence). The CDR3 region is CASSIVRDRSLVTGELFF. Here the CDR3 DNA reads TGTGCCAGTAGTATAGTAAGGGACAGAAGTCTGGTCACCGGGGAGCTGTTTTTT.

The V gene is TRBV5-6, the J gene TRBJ2-3; the match to TRBD2 covers 7 bases. Trimming at V came to 1 base and at J to 3 bases, leaving 5 bases not matched to a gene. CDR1 is SGHDT and CDR2 is YYEEEE in the germline V gene. The CDR3 totals 15 residues. This CDR3 is CASSLPGAGTDTQYF. CDR3 in DNA: TGTGCCAGCAGCTTGCCGGGAGCGGGAACAGATACGCAGTATTTT.

This rearrangement joins TRBV7-9 to TRBJ2-1; D remains unclear. Looked up from germline, CDR1 is SEHNR and CDR2 is FQNEAQ (reference sequence). Trimming cost V 1 base and J 8 bases, with 9 bases left between them. The CDR3 loop spans 13 amino acids. CDR3: CASSLGGMYEQFF. CDR3 coding DNA: TGTGCCAGCAGCTTAGGAGGAATGTATGAGCAGTTCTTC.

This clone was counted between two and nine times. As DNA, the CDR3 is TGTGCCTGGAGTGTAGTGACTGCTTATGGCTACACCTTC. Its translation is CAWSVVTAYGYTF. The V call is TRBV30, the J call TRBJ1-2, with D hard to call. The V end was cut by 0 bases, the J end by 5 bases, with 10 bases between. Germline CDR1 is GTSNPN and CDR2 is SVGIG (reference sequence). This CDR3 spans 13 amino acids.

The V call is TRBV7-2, the J call TRBJ2-7, with a tentative D call TRBD1 (5 bases). The germline V gene encodes CDR1 SGHTA and CDR2 FQGNSA. Trimming cost V 1 base and J 2 bases, with 12 bases left between them. The CDR3 totals 15 residues. The DNA for the CDR3 is TGTGCCAGCAGCTTAGAAAGGGGATCCCCCTACGAGCAGTACTTC. Its protein product is CASSLERGSPYEQYF.

The chain links TRBV9 to TRBJ2-1; D possibly corresponds to TRBD1 (6 bases). Germline CDR1 reads SGDLS; CDR2 reads YYNGEE. The CDR3 spans 15 residues. V was cut by 3 bases and J by 0 bases, with 10 bases left in between. CDR3 residues: CASSAEGDSYNEQFF. As DNA, the CDR3 is TGTGCCAGCAGCGCTGAGGGGGACTCCTACAATGAGCAGTTCTTC.

The chain carries TRBV9 and TRBJ2-3; a weak D match, TRBD2 (5 bases). Trimming took 2 bases from V and 2 from J, leaving 9 bases between them. The germline V gene encodes CDR1 SGDLS and CDR2 YYNGEE. The CDR3 length is 14 residues. DNA of the CDR3: TGTGCCAGCAGCGTGGACTTTCTCACAGATACGCAGTATTTT. This codes for CASSVDFLTDTQYF.

The rearrangement uses TRBV19 and TRBJ1-2; D is unresolved. This CDR3 is 13 amino acids long. CDR1 LNHDA and CDR2 SQIVND come from the germline V gene (reference sequence). V gave up 5 bases and J gave up 1 base, with 8 bases separating them. Written as DNA, the CDR3 is TGTGCCAGTAGTGAACGGGGTAACTATGGCTACACCTTC. This sequence encodes CASSERGNYGYTF. Using reference TRBV19 and TRBJ1-2 for the parts outside the CDR3, the full variable domain is DGGITQSPKYLFRKEGQNVTLSCEQNLNHDAMYWYRQDPGQGLRLIYYSQIVNDFQKGDIAEGYSVSREKKESFPLTVTSAQKNPTAFYLCASSERGNYGYTFGSGTRLTVV.

The rearrangement uses TRBV10-3 and TRBJ2-7, with D perhaps TRBD2 (6 bases). Germline V gives CDR1 ENHRY, CDR2 SYGVKD. The CDR3 consists of 14 residues. Between the trimmed V and J ends, which lost 0 bases and 4 bases, there was a span of 10 bases. CDR3 nucleotide sequence: TGTGCCATCAGTGAGTCGACTGGGGGGTACGAGCAGTACTTC. Protein sequence: CAISESTGGYEQYF.